What follows are 25 T cell receptor beta chains derived from one specimen sequenced in a study of beta chain features in type 1 diabetes. Which antigens these TCRs recognize remains unknown. Study conclusions and caveats: TCRB CDR3s from Type 1 diabetes patients were moderately but significantly shorter in all four CD4+ subsets.

All of the isolated RNA was reverse transcribed, so expressed TCRB transcripts were sequenced. The protocol was immunoSEQ multiplex PCR, while the TCRdb copy is restricted to in-frame clones and leaves out a portion. The table has 250,000 to 350,000 clones, 15% seen once. The sample was naive CD4+ T cells from blood. Receptors originate from a man in his late teens or twenties with type 1 diabetes.

This clone was observed a handful of times. This chain uses TRBV18 with TRBJ2-7; D might be TRBD1 (6 bases). The CDR3 has 16 residues. CDR1 and CDR2 from the germline V gene are KGHSH and LQKENI. The V gene lost 2 bases and the J gene lost 3 bases, with 17 bases spanning the gap. This CDR3 reads CASSPIEVGRGYEQYF. CDR3 sequence (DNA): TGTGCCAGCTCACCAATCGAGGTCGGCAGGGGCTACGAGCAGTACTTC.

Only a few counts were recorded for this clone. V and J are TRBV7-9 and TRBJ2-4, with D hard to call. V was trimmed by 5 bases and J by 13 bases, leaving 15 bases between them. The CDR3 sequence is 12 residues long. Germline loops: CDR1 SEHNR, CDR2 FQNEAQ (reference sequence). In nucleotides, the CDR3 is TGTGCCAGCAGCCTCCTAGACGCCTGCCAGTACTTC. This translates into CASSLLDACQYF. Full variable domain (rest looked up from reference TRBV7-9 and TRBJ2-4): DTGVSQNPRHKITKRGQNVTFRCDPISEHNRLYWYRQTLGQGPEFLTYFQNEAQLEKSRLLSDRFSAERPKGSFSTLEIQRTEQGDSAMYLCASSLLDACQYFGAGTRLSVL.

This clone was counted a few times. V usage is TRBV6-5 and J usage is TRBJ1-2; D call uncertain. Germline loops: CDR1 MNHEY, CDR2 SVGAGI. The CDR3 length is 13 residues. V shed 2 bases and J shed 8 bases, with 12 bases lying between them. Written as DNA, the CDR3 is TGTGCCAGCAGTTACGCCATGACGAGGGGCTACACCTTC. Its protein product is CASSYAMTRGYTF.

A few counts support this clone. J is TRBJ2-6 and V is TRBV15; TRBD2 is a possible D gene (6 bases). CDR3 size: 16 residues. Germline CDR1 reads LNHNV; CDR2 reads YYDKDF (reference sequence). Trimming cost V 2 bases and J 4 bases, with 12 bases left between them. The CDR3: CATSRTGGTGANVLTF. The CDR3 DNA follows: TGTGCCACCAGCAGAACTGGGGGGACCGGGGCCAACGTCCTGACTTTC.

This clone showed up just a few times. J is TRBJ2-1 and V is TRBV5-1; 10 bases align to TRBD1. In germline, CDR1 is SGHRS, CDR2 YFSETQ. V was pared by 4 bases and J by 3 bases, with 4 bases of the junction left unmatched. This CDR3 spans 15 amino acids. DNA of the CDR3: TGCGCCAGCAGCCCGGGACAGGGGATCTACAATGAGCAGTTCTTC. Its protein is CASSPGQGIYNEQFF.

The chain has TRBV5-1 and TRBJ2-7, with D tentatively TRBD1 (7 bases). V lost 3 bases to trimming and J lost 1 base, with 11 bases between them. From germline, CDR1 is SGHRS and CDR2 YFSETQ. There are 14 residues in the CDR3. The CDR3 sequence: CASSWGDRSYEQYF. CDR3 DNA: TGCGCCAGCAGCTGGGGGGACAGATCCTACGAGCAGTACTTC.

The chain uses TRBV29-1 and TRBJ2-6; D gene unclear. The germline V gene has CDR1 SQVTM and CDR2 ANQGSEA. The CDR3 runs to 15 residues. Trimming removed 7 bases from V and 2 bases from J, with 15 bases in between. The CDR3 is CSAGFAFAGANVLTF. Written as DNA, the CDR3 is TGCAGCGCGGGTTTCGCTTTCGCTGGGGCCAACGTCCTGACTTTC.

This clone has a handful of counts. The chain combines TRBV18 with TRBJ1-1; D is undetermined. V was trimmed by 1 base and J by 2 bases, leaving 11 bases between them. CDR1 and CDR2 (germline): KGHSH, LQKENI. CDR3 length equals 15 residues. The CDR3 DNA is TGTGCCAGCTCACCACAGGAGCTCGGAAACACTGAAGCTTTCTTT. The encoded protein is CASSPQELGNTEAFF.

This clone has only a few counts. The chain couples TRBV6-5 to TRBJ2-6, with 9 positions matching TRBD1. This CDR3 comprises 16 residues. The germline CDR1 and CDR2 sequences are MNHEY and SVGAGI. Trimming removed 2 bases from V and 4 bases from J; junction bases left unmatched: 3. CDR3 in amino acids: CASSYRTGAGANVLTF. As DNA, the CDR3 is TGTGCCAGCAGTTACCGGACAGGGGCAGGGGCCAACGTCCTGACTTTC.

The V call is TRBV20-1, the J call TRBJ2-7; 9 bases match TRBD1. The V segment lost 5 bases and the J segment 6 bases; nucleotides outside the gene matches: 2. The CDR3 is 11 amino acids. Germline CDR1 reads DFQATT; CDR2 reads SNEGSKA (reference sequence). This CDR3 reads CSAGTGLEQYF. In DNA form, the CDR3 reads TGCAGTGCTGGGACAGGGCTCGAGCAGTACTTC.

This chain joins TRBV19 and TRBJ2-1; 9 nucleotides align to TRBD1. Germline-derived CDR1 and CDR2 are LNHDA and SQIVND (reference sequence). There are 12 residues in the CDR3. V lost 4 bases and J lost 15; bases outside the gene matches: 7. The CDR3 protein is CASSTTDRGMFF. In DNA, the CDR3 is TGTGCCAGTAGTACTACCGACAGGGGGATGTTCTTC.

This clone was found a few times. V gene TRBV4-2 combines with J gene TRBJ2-1; 11 bases match TRBD2. The germline V gene encodes CDR1 LGHNA and CDR2 YNFKEQ. Trimming at V came to 3 bases and at J to 12 bases, leaving 16 bases not matched to a gene. This CDR3 has 17 residues. The CDR3 bases are TGTGCCAGCAGCCAGACCGAACTAGCGGGAGAATCAGAGAGGCAGTTCTTC. Translating gives CASSQTELAGESERQFF.

This clone has more than one count but fewer than ten. The chain has TRBV6-6 and TRBJ2-7; a possible D gene is TRBD2 (6 bases). This CDR3 is 16 amino acids long. V was clipped by 0 bases and J by 7 bases, with 19 bases between them. Germline CDR1 and CDR2: MNHNY and SVGAGI (reference sequence). CDR3 nucleotides: TGTGCCAGCAGTTACTCGACTAATGCGGGATTTAATGAGCAGTACTTC. Amino acid sequence: CASSYSTNAGFNEQYF.

The chain has TRBV4-1 and TRBJ1-5; D unresolved. V lost 2 bases and J 0 bases, leaving 8 bases between the germline ends. Germline assignment: CDR1 MGHRA and CDR2 YSYEKL. The CDR3 totals 15 residues. The DNA for the CDR3 is TGCGCCAGCAGCCAACTCCCCCTTAGCAATCAGCCCCAGCATTTT. This sequence encodes CASSQLPLSNQPQHF.

J is TRBJ2-1 and V is TRBV5-4; 8 nucleotides align to TRBD2. Germline assignment: CDR1 SGHNT and CDR2 YYREEE (reference sequence). V lost 4 bases and J lost 6; bases outside the gene matches: 18. The CDR3 is made up of 18 amino acids. The CDR3 spells CASSHKGGSGAASNEQFF. Written as DNA, the CDR3 is TGTGCCAGCAGCCACAAAGGAGGTAGCGGGGCCGCTAGCAATGAGCAGTTCTTC.

This clone was found a few times. The chain employs TRBV6-6 and TRBJ2-1; TRBD2 aligns across 7 bases. This CDR3 region has 13 residues. The ends lost 6 bases at V and 9 bases at J; junction bases unmatched: 8. From germline, CDR1 is MNHNY and CDR2 SVGAGI (reference sequence). CDR3: CASSRLAWGEQFF. As DNA, the CDR3 is TGTGCCAGCAGCCGACTAGCCTGGGGTGAGCAGTTCTTC.

V is TRBV29-1 and J is TRBJ1-2, with 9 positions matching TRBD1. J was trimmed by 7 bases and V by 3 bases; bases with no gene match: 6. Germline V CDR1 and CDR2: SQVTM, ANQGSEA. The CDR3 consists of 13 residues. The CDR3 nucleotides read TGCAGCGTTGAGGGGACAGGGAGGAGTGGCTACACCTTC. It specifies CSVEGTGRSGYTF.

This chain uses TRBV2 with TRBJ2-5, with TRBD1 as a possible D gene (6 bases). The germline V gene has CDR1 SNHLY and CDR2 FYNNEI. The CDR3 contains 15 residues. Trimming took off 6 bases at V and 1 base at J, with 15 bases between the two ends. CDR3 nucleotides: TGTGCCAGCAGCGCCTGGGAGACAGGCCAAGAGACCCAGTACTTC. Translating it yields CASSAWETGQETQYF. Looking up the rest from reference TRBV2 and TRBJ2-5 gives the full variable domain: EPEVTQTPSHQVTQMGQEVILRCVPISNHLYFYWYRQILGQKVEFLVSFYNNEISEKSEIFDDQFSVERPDGSNFTLKIRSTKLEDSAMYFCASSAWETGQETQYFGPGTRLLVL.

This clone occurred a few times. The V and J genes are TRBV15 and TRBJ2-1; 11 positions agree with TRBD2. CDR3 size: 18 residues. With V trimmed by 0 bases and J by 2 bases, 6 bases remained unmatched. Germline V gene lookup returns CDR1 LNHNV and CDR2 YYDKDF (reference sequence). CDR3 in amino acids: CATSRDGDSGRAYNEQFF. The CDR3 DNA is TGTGCCACCAGCAGAGATGGAGATAGCGGGAGGGCCTACAATGAGCAGTTCTTC.

This clone was detected only a few times. The genes are TRBV10-3 and TRBJ2-7; 11 nucleotides align to TRBD1. Germline loops: CDR1 ENHRY, CDR2 SYGVKD. The V segment lost 6 bases and the J segment 3 bases; nucleotides outside the gene matches: 13. This CDR3 is 17 amino acids long. CDR3 DNA sequence: TGTGCCATCAGACCGGGACAGGGGGATCTAGGGGTCTACGAGCAGTACTTC. The encoded protein is CAIRPGQGDLGVYEQYF.

The chain couples TRBV30 to TRBJ2-5, with 12 bases lining up with TRBD2. The V gene's germline CDR1 is GTSNPN and CDR2 SVGIG (reference sequence). The ends lost 3 bases at V and 7 bases at J; junction bases unmatched: 9. The CDR3 is made up of 15 amino acids. The CDR3 sequence is CAWSLRGLAGRTQYF. The CDR3 DNA sequence: TGTGCCTGGAGCCTCCGCGGACTAGCGGGGCGGACCCAGTACTTC.

The chain uses TRBV5-4 and TRBJ2-3, with D perhaps TRBD2 (6 bases). From germline, CDR1 is SGHNT and CDR2 YYREEE (reference sequence). The CDR3 sequence is 15 residues long. V was shortened by 5 bases and J by 2 bases, with 15 bases between the two germline ends. The CDR3 protein is CASSGRTSPTDTQYF. Written as DNA, the CDR3 is TGTGCCAGCAGTGGCAGAACTAGCCCCACAGATACGCAGTATTTT. Together with reference TRBV5-4 and TRBJ2-3, the CDR3 gives the full variable domain: ETGVTQSPTHLIKTRGQQVTLRCSSQSGHNTVSWYQQALGQGPQFIFQYYREEENGRGNFPPRFSGLQFPNYSSELNVNALELDDSALYLCASSGRTSPTDTQYFGPGTRLTVL.

This clone showed up just a few times. The V call is TRBV13, the J call TRBJ2-3; 9 nucleotides align to TRBD2. Per germline, CDR1 PRHDT and CDR2 FYEKMQ (reference sequence). This CDR3 comprises 17 residues. Germline trimming cut 5 bases from V and 3 bases from J; bases unmatched to any gene: 12. The DNA for the CDR3 is TGTGCCAGCAGCCCCCGTTCTGGCGGGGGGGCAACAGATACGCAGTATTTT. As protein: CASSPRSGGGATDTQYF.

As regards this clone: The sample has other DNA sequences that encode this CDR3 too. CDR3 sequence (DNA): TGCAGCGCCGGGAAAGGACAGGTGAACACTGAAGCTTTCTTT. It specifies CSAGKGQVNTEAFF. The chain is built from TRBV29-1 and TRBJ1-1, with TRBD1 matching 7 bases. Germline assignment: CDR1 SQVTM and CDR2 ANQGSEA. The V and J ends lost 7 bases and 0 bases, in that order; junction bases with no gene match: 8. This CDR3 region has 14 residues.

This sequence joins TRBV27 and TRBJ2-7, with TRBD1 identical over 10 bases. This CDR3 has 14 amino acids. The germline gives CDR1 MNHEY, CDR2 SMNVEV (reference sequence). The trim removed 6 bases at V and 6 bases at J, leaving 8 bases unmatched. The CDR3 loop is CASRSRQGAGEQYF. The CDR3 nucleotides read TGTGCCAGCAGATCAAGACAGGGGGCAGGCGAGCAGTACTTC.